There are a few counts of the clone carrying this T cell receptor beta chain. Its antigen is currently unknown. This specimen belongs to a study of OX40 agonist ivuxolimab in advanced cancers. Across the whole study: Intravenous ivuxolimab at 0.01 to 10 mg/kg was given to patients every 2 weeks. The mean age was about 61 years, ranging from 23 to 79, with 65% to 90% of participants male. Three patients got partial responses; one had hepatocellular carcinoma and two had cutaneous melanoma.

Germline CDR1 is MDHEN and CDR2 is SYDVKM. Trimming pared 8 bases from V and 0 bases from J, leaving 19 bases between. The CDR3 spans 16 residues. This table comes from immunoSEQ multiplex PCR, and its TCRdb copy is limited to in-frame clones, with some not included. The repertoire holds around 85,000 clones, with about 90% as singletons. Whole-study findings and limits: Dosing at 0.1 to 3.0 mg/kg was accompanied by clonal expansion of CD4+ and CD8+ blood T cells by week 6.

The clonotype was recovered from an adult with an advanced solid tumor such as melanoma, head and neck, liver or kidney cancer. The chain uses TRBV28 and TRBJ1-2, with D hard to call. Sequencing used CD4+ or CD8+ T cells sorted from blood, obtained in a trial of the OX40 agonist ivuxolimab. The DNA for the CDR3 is TGTGCCAGCCGCGGGTCAGACGCTGAGCCTAACTATGGCTACACCTTC. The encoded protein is CASRGSDAEPNYGYTF.